This T cell receptor beta chain was identified during a study of blood T cell repertoires in COVID-19. Study background: Researchers got acute and convalescent COVID-19 samples from the United States, Italy and Spain.

Per the study methods: Cell counts per sample came from amplifying reference gene primers. Clones were read by immunoSEQ multiplex PCR, and TCRdb kept only the in-frame ones, dropping some. Clonal size and the V and J genes are those of that table, whereas D and trimming came from the DNA. This table has tens of thousands of clones, more than 80% appearing once. The clonotype was recovered from a human donor with active COVID-19. The donor label of this sample is uncertain. The specimen sequenced was peripheral blood.

CDR3 sequence (DNA): TGTGCCAGCAGCCTGGGACCACTAGCTCGCGAGCAGTACTTC. This codes for CASSLGPLAREQYF. This sequence joins TRBV28 and TRBJ2-7; TRBD2 is a possible D gene (6 bases). CDR1 MDHEN and CDR2 SYDVKM come from the germline V gene. This CDR3 has 14 residues. The V end lost 6 bases, the J end lost 6 bases, and 18 bases lay between the germline ends.